These 26 T cell receptor beta chains came from one sample sequenced in a study of CD8 T cells in Susac syndrome (dated by TCRdb to 2018 to 2020). The receptor library was made with the immunoSEQ multiplex PCR assay. RNA was extracted with the RNeasy kit and roughly 0.5 to 1 ug was reverse transcribed using random hexamers. TCRdb cleaned the public reads at Q25 with fastp, built clones with MiXCR and kept in-frame beta chains. Rows with one shared CDR3 protein collapse into an entry with the most common genes and DNA. The sample records approximately 200,000 distinct CDR3 sequences, almost 96% of which are singletons. Approximately 0.09% of the sample is taken by the ten largest. Sequencing was done on a sample of CD4+ T cells from PBMCs. The receptors here all came from a human donor with multiple sclerosis.

This rearrangement joins TRBV29-1 to TRBJ1-1; TRBD1 might be the D (6 bases). This CDR3 is built from 13 residues. Germline V lookup: CDR1 SQVTM, CDR2 ANQGSEA. V was shortened by 4 bases and J by 5 bases, with 14 bases between the two germline ends. The CDR3 loop is CSVVRGQGTEAFF. CDR3 coding DNA: TGCAGCGTTGTTCGGGGGCAAGGTACTGAAGCTTTCTTT. Filled out from reference TRBV29-1 and TRBJ1-1, the complete variable domain reads SAVISQKPSRDICQRGTSLTIQCQVDSQVTMMFWYRQQPGQSLTLIATANQGSEATYESGFVIDKFPISRPNLTFSTLTVSNMSPEDSSIYLCSVVRGQGTEAFFGQGTRLTVV.

The chain employs TRBV5-1 and TRBJ2-2; weak D call: TRBD1 (5 bases). CDR3 length: 19 residues. Trimming took off 0 bases at V and 1 base at J, with 19 bases between the two ends. Germline CDR1 reads SGHRS; CDR2 reads YFSETQ. CDR3 DNA sequence: TGCGCCAGCAGCTTGGAAGGGGCCTCCATTCCCGGGAACACCGGGGAGCTGTTTTTT. Translation: CASSLEGASIPGNTGELFF.

The rearrangement joins TRBV20-1 to TRBJ2-5, with TRBD2 matching over 7 bases. The CDR3 is 14 amino acids. V was clipped by 4 bases and J by 5 bases; unmatched bases: 10. CDR1 is DFQATT and CDR2 is SNEGSKA in the germline V gene (reference sequence). The CDR3 sequence: CSAIPWGGMETQYF. The CDR3 coding sequence is TGCAGTGCTATACCTTGGGGGGGTATGGAGACCCAGTACTTC.

The table lists this clonotype with a count of one. The chain employs TRBV12-3 or TRBV12-4 and TRBJ2-1; 8 nucleotides match TRBD1. This CDR3 has 15 amino acids. Trimming cost V 6 bases and J 3 bases; bases outside gene matches: 7. The DNA for the CDR3 is TGTGCCAGCAGAATTGGACAGGGCGACTACAATGAGCAGTTCTTC. Its protein is CASRIGQGDYNEQFF.

The V gene is TRBV5-1, the J gene TRBJ2-7; perhaps TRBD1 as D (5 bases). V lost 2 bases, J lost 0 bases, and 12 bases lay in between. This CDR3 region has 15 residues. Per the germline V gene, CDR1 is SGHRS and CDR2 is YFSETQ. The CDR3 loop reads CASSFGQTVSYEQYF. DNA of the CDR3: TGCGCCAGCAGCTTCGGGCAGACAGTCTCCTACGAGCAGTACTTC.

CDR3 residues: CAMMGGRSSYEQYF. In DNA, the CDR3 is TGTGCCATGATGGGGGGCCGTAGCTCCTACGAGCAGTACTTC. The chain joins TRBV2 to TRBJ2-7; D is possibly TRBD1 or TRBD2 (6 bases each). The CDR3 loop spans 14 amino acids. Trimming pared 10 bases from V and 0 bases from J, leaving 16 bases between. Germline CDR1 and CDR2: SNHLY and FYNNEI.

The chain is built from TRBV7-2 and TRBJ2-1; possibly TRBD1 for D (5 bases). V was shortened by 4 bases and J by 7 bases, with 14 bases between the two germline ends. The CDR3 is made up of 14 amino acids. The germline V gene has CDR1 SGHTA and CDR2 FQGNSA. The CDR3 region has the DNA TGTGCCAGCAGCTCTCCTGGGGCCGGGAATGAGCAGTTCTTC. It yields the protein CASSSPGAGNEQFF.

The chain links TRBV10-2 to TRBJ1-1; D possibly corresponds to TRBD1 (5 bases). This CDR3 region has 14 residues. Germline V gives CDR1 WSHSY, CDR2 SAAADI. Trimming stripped 7 bases from V and 0 bases from J, with 12 bases between. The DNA of the CDR3 is TGCGCCAGCACGGACCGGGGCTTGAACACTGAAGCTTTCTTT. This gives the protein CASTDRGLNTEAFF.

This rearrangement joins TRBV27 to TRBJ2-2, with TRBD2 matching over 7 bases. Germline CDR1 MNHEY, CDR2 SMNVEV (reference sequence). With V trimmed by 1 base and J by 5 bases, 7 bases remained unmatched. The CDR3 runs 16 residues. CDR3 in amino acids: CASSLYGGGWTGELFF. The CDR3 DNA is TGTGCCAGCAGTTTATACGGCGGGGGATGGACCGGGGAGCTGTTTTTT.

This clonotype is a singleton in its sample. The rearrangement uses TRBV2 and TRBJ2-3, with unresolved D. Germline lookup yields CDR1 SNHLY and CDR2 FYNNEI. Trimming pared 3 bases from V and 0 bases from J, leaving 4 bases between. The CDR3 runs 13 residues. Here the CDR3 DNA reads TGTGCCAGCAGTGACGTGAGCACAGATACGCAGTATTTT. The encoded protein is CASSDVSTDTQYF.

The chain uses TRBV20-1 and TRBJ2-1; D is ambiguous. The V end was cut by 2 bases, the J end by 8 bases, with 7 bases between. The CDR3 covers 11 residues. CDR1 DFQATT and CDR2 SNEGSKA come from the germline V gene (reference sequence). CDR3 nucleotides: TGCAGTGCTAGACCTAACGATGAGCAGTTCTTC. Protein sequence: CSARPNDEQFF.

The rearrangement links TRBV28 to TRBJ2-7; a possible D gene is TRBD1 (6 bases). The CDR3 spans 14 residues. The V gene's germline CDR1 is MDHEN and CDR2 SYDVKM. Trimming pared 1 base from V and 5 bases from J, leaving 12 bases between. The CDR3 here is CASSLSQTGHEQYF. The CDR3 DNA reads TGTGCCAGCAGTTTATCCCAGACAGGACACGAGCAGTACTTC.

This clonotype was picked up one time. V and J are TRBV5-4 and TRBJ1-2; D gene ambiguous. The CDR3 is 15 residues long. Trimming removed 1 base at V and 0 bases at J, with 10 bases between. CDR1 is SGHNT and CDR2 is YYREEE in the germline V gene (reference sequence). CDR3 DNA: TGTGCCAGCAGCTTGACGGCAGGTCCTAACTATGGCTACACCTTC. Translated, it gives CASSLTAGPNYGYTF.

J is TRBJ1-2 and V is TRBV7-8; 9 bases line up with TRBD1. Germline trimming cut 4 bases from V and 6 bases from J; bases unmatched to any gene: 3. The CDR3 consists of 13 residues. The germline gives CDR1 SGHVS, CDR2 FQNEAQ. The CDR3 loop reads CASSSGDRDGYTF. CDR3 sequence (DNA): TGTGCCAGCAGCTCCGGGGACAGGGATGGCTACACCTTC.

The CDR3 loop is CATSFGGQAIGDTQYF. The CDR3 nucleotides are TGTGCCACCAGCTTCGGGGGACAGGCGATCGGGGATACGCAGTATTTT. The chain combines TRBV24-1 with TRBJ2-3; 8 bases are shared with TRBD1. The trim removed 7 bases at V and 6 bases at J, leaving 14 bases unmatched. CDR1 is KGHDR and CDR2 is SFDVKD in the germline V gene. This CDR3 region has 16 residues.

The CDR3 sequence: CASSDPKASGEKLFF. CDR3 in DNA: TGTGCCAGCAGTGATCCCAAAGCCTCCGGTGAAAAACTGTTTTTT. J is TRBJ1-4 and V is TRBV25-1; D uncertain. This CDR3 comprises 15 residues. V was trimmed by 3 bases and J by 7 bases, leaving 15 bases between them. The V gene's germline CDR1 is MGHDK and CDR2 SYGVNS.

The chain employs TRBV29-1 and TRBJ1-1, with a weak D call TRBD1 (6 bases). The V gene lost 7 bases and the J gene lost 0 bases, with 27 bases spanning the gap. This CDR3 has 18 amino acids. Germline V gene sequence: CDR1 SQVTM, CDR2 ANQGSEA. The DNA for the CDR3 is TGCAGCGCCCGAGTAGTCCGTGTGATGGGGGCCATGAACACTGAAGCTTTCTTT. It translates to CSARVVRVMGAMNTEAFF.

This clonotype came up once. The CDR3 nucleotides are TGCAGTGCTAGAGATCCAGGGCGGCACTACGAGCAGTACTTC. The encoded protein is CSARDPGRHYEQYF. This chain uses TRBV20-1 with TRBJ2-7, with D maybe TRBD1 (5 bases). Germline V gene data show CDR1 as DFQATT and CDR2 as SNEGSKA (reference sequence). The CDR3 contains 14 residues. The germline V and J ends were trimmed by 0 bases and 3 bases, with 12 bases remaining between them.

The chain carries TRBV15 and TRBJ1-2; no firm D call. V lost 0 bases and J lost 4, with 15 bases in between. The CDR3 sequence is 16 residues long. Germline assignment: CDR1 LNHNV and CDR2 YYDKDF (reference sequence). In DNA form, the CDR3 reads TGTGCCACCAGCAGAGATCGGGCACCCTCCCTCTATGGCTACACCTTC. Translating it yields CATSRDRAPSLYGYTF. The complete variable domain, with remaining parts taken from reference TRBV15 and TRBJ1-2, reads DAMVIQNPRYQVTQFGKPVTLSCSQTLNHNVMYWYQQKSSQAPKLLFHYYDKDFNNEADTPDNFQSRRPNTSFCFLDIRSPGLGDTAMYLCATSRDRAPSLYGYTFGSGTRLTVV.

The chain joins TRBV12-3 or TRBV12-4 to TRBJ1-6; D gene ambiguous. V was pared by 6 bases and J by 8 bases, with 5 bases between. This CDR3 spans 11 amino acids. As DNA, the CDR3 is TGTGCCAGCAGGAGGGATTCACCCCTCCACTTT. Encoded protein: CASRRDSPLHF.

This CDR3 is CASSEQVYYGYTF. Written as DNA, the CDR3 is TGTGCCAGCAGTGAGCAAGTCTACTATGGCTACACCTTC. The chain joins TRBV25-1 to TRBJ1-2; no reliable D call. Per germline, CDR1 MGHDK and CDR2 SYGVNS. The CDR3 runs 13 residues. The V gene lost 3 bases and the J gene lost 3 bases, with 8 bases spanning the gap.

J is TRBJ1-6 and V is TRBV30; maybe TRBD1 (5 bases). CDR1 and CDR2 from the germline V gene are GTSNPN and SVGIG (reference sequence). This CDR3 contains 13 residues. V lost 3 bases and J lost 7, with 10 bases in between. DNA of the CDR3: TGTGCCTGGAGGGGGACGGACAATTCACCCCTCCACTTT. The encoded protein is CAWRGTDNSPLHF.

Note on this clonotype: A read error may produce the germline difference seen at one junction end. The chain is built from TRBV5-1 and TRBJ2-5; tentatively, D is TRBD1 (6 bases). In germline, CDR1 is SGHRS, CDR2 YFSETQ. This CDR3 spans 14 amino acids. The CDR3 nucleotides are TGTGCCAGCAGTTTGGGGCAGGGGCAAGAGACCCAGTACTTC. Its translation is CASSLGQGQETQYF. Full variable domain (outside the CDR3, taken from reference TRBV5-1 and TRBJ2-5): KAGVTQTPRYLIKTRGQQVTLSCSPISGHRSVSWYQQTPGQGLQFLFEYFSETQRNKGNFPGRFSGRQFSNSRSEMNVSTLELGDSALYLCASSLGQGQETQYFGPGTRLLVL.

The CDR3, as DNA: TGCAGCGTTGAAGATCTAATCCGAAGCCCAACTGAAGCTTTCTTT. Translation gives CSVEDLIRSPTEAFF. J is TRBJ1-1 and V is TRBV29-1; D is ambiguous. Between the trimmed V and J ends, which lost 0 bases and 5 bases, there was a span of 16 bases. This CDR3 has 15 amino acids. The germline V gene has CDR1 SQVTM and CDR2 ANQGSEA.

This sequence joins TRBV6-2 or TRBV6-3 and TRBJ2-5; D not certain. CDR1 is MNHEY and CDR2 is SVGEGT in the germline V gene. Trimming took off 2 bases at V and 2 bases at J, with 9 bases between the two ends. CDR3 length: 14 amino acids. The CDR3 loop reads CASSYGVLQETQYF. The CDR3 nucleotides are TGTGCCAGCAGTTACGGGGTACTTCAAGAGACCCAGTACTTC.

A few counts support this clonotype. V usage is TRBV6-5 and J usage is TRBJ2-5, with 8 bases aligning to TRBD2. V dropped 5 bases and J dropped 2; count of bases not matched to a gene: 4. The CDR3 sequence is 14 residues long. Germline loops: CDR1 MNHEY, CDR2 SVGAGI. CDR3 region: CASSPRGGQETQYF. The CDR3 DNA is TGTGCCAGCAGTCCCCGCGGGGGGCAAGAGACCCAGTACTTC.